Sequencing of this T cell receptor beta chain was carried out in a study of cytomegalovirus exposure and HLA in healthy donors (dated by TCRdb to 2016 to 2017). For context, the study as a whole: An earlier analysis of some 550 of the donors reported about 250 Gb of sequence data and more than 90 million unique TCR beta sequences from around 200 million T cells. Approximately 310 gigabases of sequencing data and approximately 91 million unique TCR sequences made up an early release that covered about 640 HLA-typed donors. Of the approximately 400 genotyped donors, approximately 83% fell in the genetic ancestry cluster associated with self-reported Caucasian donors. The study was designed to test whether signatures of past pathogen exposure could be identified by cataloging public T cell receptors. The study profiled the T cell repertoires of 550 to 700 subjects by immunosequencing and related them to cytomegalovirus serostatus. Besides the first cohort of 666 subjects, a separate validation cohort made up of 120 different subjects was used. High-throughput TCR immunosequencing, statistical association of individual TCRs with disease status, and machine learning were combined to predict cytomegalovirus infection status. In a later analysis, previously published TCR beta repertoires from some 640 donors were re-analyzed and high-resolution HLA genotyping was added so that TCR occurrence patterns could be studied. Rather than using new phenotypic data, the later analysis identified candidate immune exposures from TCR beta sequences and from how often those sequences occurred across donors. An earlier analysis of about 620 of the donors applied high-throughput TCR beta sequencing to assess whether each TCR beta V gene segment acted as functional or pseudogenic. Donor age, sex, ethnicity and CMV serostatus were compiled together with the repertoire data. In a later genetic analysis, genome-wide SNP genotypes for about three fifths of the roughly 670 donors were used, and that subset was treated as a discovery cohort. All discovery cohort repertoires had been generated on a single sequencing platform. Class I and class II HLA loci were covered by the typing at four-digit resolution. The number of typed donors differed by locus: about 620-640 for A, B, C, DRB1 and DQB1; some 500 for DQA1; roughly 600 for DPA1; and around 490 for DPB1. Because of strong linkage in the cohort, five DR-DQ haplotypes were treated as single units for association and clustering. Among roughly 370 genotyped donors of the cohort, an average of around 240,000 unique TCR beta nucleotide sequences were sequenced per donor, 15% to 20% of them non-productive. Broad study findings and their caveats: While some public TCRs were present in many individuals, most TCR sequences turned up only very rarely across donors. The classifier was reported to diagnose cytomegalovirus status with high specificity and sensitivity in both the original cohort and the validation cohort. The earlier analysis of approximately 590 of the donors excluded over 15 rarely observed V segments, including chromosome 9 orphons, because counts were too low. An earlier analysis of approximately 570 of the donors showed that most TCR beta V segments appeared in productive rearrangements either about 87% or about 30% of the time, which broadly matched IMGT annotations. In a later analysis, HLA-associated TCR beta chains showed more clonal expansion and lower generation probabilities than non-associated chains that were equally common. A further reported finding was that TCR beta sequences accurately predicted the HLA-A and HLA-B alleles for most subjects in the first cohort. In vitro tests confirmed that a few of the cytomegalovirus-associated TCR beta chains recognize cytomegalovirus antigens. The presence/absence analyses assumed that sequencing depth was roughly uniform across donors, and that assumption may not be true. Because some donors lacked HLA typing at each locus, the association tests relied only on the typed subset. Because the 87-base-pair reads could not distinguish some IMGT-functional V segments, including TRBV6-2 and TRBV6-3, those segments were excluded. The study gave a list of 150 to 200 TCR beta chains associated with cytomegalovirus. A later genetic analysis associated a missense DCLRE1C variant with V-gene and J-gene trimming of TCR beta chains, and an independent cohort replicated the association. In a later analysis, several top co-occurrence clusters were reported to appear linked to parvovirus B19, influenza, CMV and Epstein-Barr virus. In a later genetic analysis, fewer N-insertions in productive TCRs were reported among donors in an Asian-associated ancestry cluster than the approximately 630-donor mean. According to a later analysis, TCR association rates differed among HLA loci, with DRB1 alleles showing the most associated TCRs and HLA-C alleles showing the fewest. According to a later analysis, most CMV-associated TCR beta chains appeared to be HLA-restricted, and the HLA associations seemed to be driven largely by CMV exposure. Linkage disequilibrium might explain the correlated functional status among segregating V segments, but an unknown experimental factor could not be excluded. The authors suggested that the approach could potentially be extended to other disease states and immunological phenotypes. A cluster of highly shared sequence variants was judged likely to represent a technical artifact of the sequencing pipeline. A later analysis associated about 16,000 TCR beta sequences with specific HLA alleles at a false discovery rate of 0.05. The only immune exposure information available for the cohort was CMV serostatus. Strong co-occurrence of HLA alleles, especially DR and DQ, made assigning TCR associations to individual alleles difficult. The cohort was sequenced for TCR beta chains only, and without alpha or paired-chain data the features that could be detected were limited.

In total, approximately 690 healthy bone marrow donors made up the cohort. Cohort members were all nominally healthy when sampled, although unrecorded immune exposures were likely present. The donor tested CMV seropositive and was one of the 289 seropositive cohort members. A peripheral blood sample was collected from each donor, and TCR beta sequencing was performed on peripheral blood mononuclear cells. Genomic DNA was extracted from the blood cell samples with the Qiagen DNeasy Blood Extraction Kit. Trimming removed 3 bases from V and 0 bases from J; the gene matches leave 5 bases unexplained. According to the germline V gene, CDR1 reads KGHSH and CDR2 reads LQKENI. CDR3 length: 16 amino acids, cysteine to phenylalanine. The read is trimmed to its CDR3 DNA, 48 bases read in frame from base 1. Libraries were built with the immunoSEQ multiplex PCR assay. The multiplex PCR relied on a mix of 60 forward primers for TCR Vbeta segments and 13 reverse primers for TCR Jbeta segments. The CDR3 region of rearranged TCR beta genes was amplified from genomic DNA by a multiplex PCR assay. Amplified TCR beta libraries were sequenced as 87-base-pair reads on the Illumina HiSeq System. Processing in the source paper ran as follows. A later analysis tallied around 80 million unique TCR beta chains across the approximately 670 repertoires, and 10 million to 11 million of those chains were shared by two or more donors. To remove PCR and sequencing errors, raw reads were error-corrected and collapsed into unique sequences using a nearest-neighbor algorithm that merged closely related sequences. V, D and J gene segments were assigned by aligning CDR3 sequences to IMGT reference sequences. For a sequence to be retained, a match of at least six nucleotides to both a V gene segment and a J gene segment was required. Rearrangements were classified as productive when the CDR3 lacked stop codons and remained in frame with V and J, and all other rearrangements were classified as non-productive. CDR3 was defined according to IMGT convention as the region running from the second conserved V-encoded cysteine to the conserved J-encoded phenylalanine. The earlier analysis of about 530 of the donors excluded any sequence lacking an unambiguous match to a single V gene segment. An earlier analysis of several hundred of the donors called V segments functional above 56.7% productive rearrangements and segregating when the between-donor standard deviation exceeded 5%. A statistical classification framework was built to diagnose cytomegalovirus status from the catalog of TCR beta chain sequences. In a later analysis, V and J genes were assigned by comparing TCR nucleotide sequences against IMGT/GENE-DB human TR gene sequences. In a later analysis, CDR3 sequences and most-parsimonious VDJ recombination scenarios were assigned using the TCRdist pipeline. A later analysis defined each TCR beta chain by its CDR3 amino acid sequence plus V-gene family, and excluded reads lacking a unique V-gene family. As a way to deal with suspected cross-contamination and a sequencing artifact, a later analysis dropped under 600 nucleotide sequences that were highly shared and had low generation probability. For each public chain, a later analysis derived a clonal expansion index from normalized ranks of inferred template counts within each repertoire. A later analysis computed generation probabilities with a VDJ recombination model fitted to out-of-frame rearrangements, and checked the results against IGoR. In a later analysis, TCR-TCR, TCR-HLA and TCR-CMV co-occurrence was scored with hypergeometric tests, and a repertoire-size bias correction was applied to TCR pairs. False discovery rates were estimated in a later analysis by permuting HLA or CMV assignments 20 times. In a later analysis, co-occurring TCRs were grouped using DBSCAN, and TCRdist sequence similarity was added for clustering within HLA-allele-positive subsets. Repertoires with fewer than 30,000 or more than 120,000 public chains were left out of co-occurrence clustering, as were about 5 repertoires with anomalous nucleotide sharing. Entries here come from immuneACCESS through TCRdb and include only in-frame sequences with V and J called. Some clones fail to appear in such tables; in the studies checked, an unresolved V gene covers under half of the shortfall, and the cause of the remainder is unknown. V and J calls and clone size follow that table, whereas D and trimming were derived from the DNA. The sample profile shows roughly 120,000 clones; roughly 71% of them were found once. Clones ranked in the top ten supply roughly 4.1% of the sample.

Note on this clone: Its recognized antigen is unknown. It has no much larger one-base neighbor in the sample; base qualities were not kept.

Sequenced input: PBMCs. The sequence was collected from a woman in her forties or fifties in good health and CMV-seropositive. This sequence uses TRBV18 and TRBJ1-3; TRBD1 matches 7 bases in the middle. Here is the DNA: TGTGCCAGCTCACCGGGACAGTTAAGCTCTGGAAACACCATATATTTT. Its translation is CASSPGQLSSGNTIYF. The full variable domain, with segments outside the CDR3 supplied by the reference TRBV18 and TRBJ1-3 proteins, appears as NAGVMQNPRHLVRRRGQEARLRCSPMKGHSHVYWYRQLPEEGLKFMVYLQKENIIDESGMPKERFSAEFPKEGPSILRIQQVVRGDSAAYFCASSPGQLSSGNTIYFGEGSWLTVV.